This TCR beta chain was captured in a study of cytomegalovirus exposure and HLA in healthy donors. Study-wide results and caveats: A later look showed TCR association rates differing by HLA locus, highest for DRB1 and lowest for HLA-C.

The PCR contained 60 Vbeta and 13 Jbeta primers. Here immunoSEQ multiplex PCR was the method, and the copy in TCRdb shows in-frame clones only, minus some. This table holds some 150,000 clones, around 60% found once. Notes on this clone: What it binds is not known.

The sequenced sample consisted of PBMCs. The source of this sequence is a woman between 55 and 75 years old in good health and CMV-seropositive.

CDR3 sequence: CASSDRGQGIQYF. CDR3 DNA: TGTGCCAGCAGTGACAGGGGGCAAGGAATTCAGTACTTC. V gene TRBV2 combines with J gene TRBJ2-4, with 8 positions matching TRBD1. Trimming at V came to 3 bases and at J to 10 bases, leaving 5 bases not matched to a gene. The CDR3 is 13 amino acids. The V gene's germline CDR1 is SNHLY and CDR2 FYNNEI. Full variable domain (missing parts from reference TRBV2 and TRBJ2-4): EPEVTQTPSHQVTQMGQEVILRCVPISNHLYFYWYRQILGQKVEFLVSFYNNEISEKSEIFDDQFSVERPDGSNFTLKIRSTKLEDSAMYFCASSDRGQGIQYFGAGTRLSVL.